These 9 T cell receptor beta chains share one sample of origin, sequenced in a study of cytomegalovirus exposure and HLA in healthy donors. Repertoires were generated with immunoSEQ multiplex PCR, while TCRdb's copy carries only in-frame clones and drops some. The repertoire holds about 170,000 clones, under 90% seen once, with 4% to 5% in the top ten. The sequencing input was PBMCs. Source of these receptors: a man between 18 and 29 years old in good health and CMV-seropositive.

The chain links TRBV5-4 to TRBJ2-2; D perhaps matches TRBD2 (5 bases). The CDR3 length is 14 residues. The germline V gene encodes CDR1 SGHNT and CDR2 YYREEE (reference sequence). V lost 4 bases to trimming and J lost 5 bases, with 12 bases between them. In DNA, the CDR3 is TGTGCCAGCAGCCCCCTGACGGGAACCGGGGAGCTGTTTTTT. Amino acid sequence: CASSPLTGTGELFF. Drawing the rest from reference TRBV5-4 and TRBJ2-2, the complete variable domain is ETGVTQSPTHLIKTRGQQVTLRCSSQSGHNTVSWYQQALGQGPQFIFQYYREEENGRGNFPPRFSGLQFPNYSSELNVNALELDDSALYLCASSPLTGTGELFFGEGSRLTVL.

This chain joins TRBV29-1 and TRBJ2-7, with 13 bases matching TRBD2. CDR3 length: 14 residues. CDR1 and CDR2 from the germline V gene are SQVTM and ANQGSEA. The V gene end was trimmed by 7 bases and the J gene end by 5 bases; junction bases not matched to a gene: 8. CDR3 sequence reads: CSAQLAGGRNEQYF. The DNA of the CDR3 is TGCAGCGCCCAACTAGCGGGAGGGCGGAACGAGCAGTACTTC.

V is TRBV5-1 and J is TRBJ2-3; 7 nucleotides match TRBD2. CDR1 is SGHRS, CDR2 YFSETQ, per germline. This CDR3 comprises 14 residues. The V and J ends lost 6 bases and 5 bases, in that order; junction bases with no gene match: 9. CDR3 sequence reads: CASNTRQRGDTQYF. The CDR3 region has the DNA TGCGCCAGCAACACACGACAGCGGGGAGATACGCAGTATTTT. Full variable domain (outside the CDR3, taken from reference TRBV5-1 and TRBJ2-3): KAGVTQTPRYLIKTRGQQVTLSCSPISGHRSVSWYQQTPGQGLQFLFEYFSETQRNKGNFPGRFSGRQFSNSRSEMNVSTLELGDSALYLCASNTRQRGDTQYFGPGTRLTVL.

The CDR3 is CASSPSPNAQETQYF. For the CDR3, the DNA is TGTGCCAGCAGCCCTAGCCCTAATGCTCAAGAGACCCAGTACTTC. The rearrangement links TRBV27 to TRBJ2-5, with D possibly being TRBD2 (5 bases). V dropped 6 bases and J dropped 2 bases, with 16 bases sitting between them. This CDR3 contains 15 residues. The germline V gene encodes CDR1 MNHEY and CDR2 SMNVEV (reference sequence).

The rearrangement links TRBV18 to TRBJ2-1; 7 bases align to TRBD2. CDR3 size: 15 residues. After removal of 6 bases from V and 6 bases from J, the junction contained 11 bases not matched to a gene. CDR1 is KGHSH and CDR2 is LQKENI in the germline V gene. CDR3 DNA sequence: TGTGCCAGCTCTACAAACTCACTAGCGTCCAATGAGCAGTTCTTC. Amino acids: CASSTNSLASNEQFF.

The chain uses TRBV14 and TRBJ2-1; tentatively, D is TRBD2 (5 bases). This CDR3 is 16 amino acids long. Germline CDR1 reads SGHDN; CDR2 reads FVKESK. Trimming pared 1 base from V and 7 bases from J, leaving 17 bases between. CDR3 amino acids: CASSQADRARGNEQFF. In DNA form, the CDR3 reads TGTGCCAGCAGCCAAGCGGATCGCGCCAGAGGGAATGAGCAGTTCTTC.

The chain links TRBV6-1 to TRBJ2-7, with TRBD2 matching over 10 bases. The CDR3 runs to 15 residues. Looked up from germline, CDR1 is MNHNS and CDR2 is SASEGT. Trimming at V came to 2 bases and at J to 6 bases, leaving 7 bases not matched to a gene. The CDR3 protein is CASSELASGGREQYF. The CDR3 bases are TGTGCCAGCAGTGAATTGGCTAGCGGGGGTCGCGAGCAGTACTTC.

The rearrangement uses TRBV7-2 and TRBJ2-1; 9 positions match TRBD2. Looked up from germline, CDR1 is SGHTA and CDR2 is FQGNSA. This CDR3 region has 17 residues. The J segment lost 0 bases and the V segment lost 2 bases, leaving 5 bases of the junction unmatched. The CDR3 region is CASSLNEGLASYNEQFF. CDR3 sequence (DNA): TGTGCCAGCAGCTTAAATGAGGGACTAGCCTCCTACAATGAGCAGTTCTTC.

The V and J genes are TRBV6-1 and TRBJ2-7; 9 bases map to TRBD1. The J segment lost 6 bases and the V segment lost 4 bases, leaving 13 bases of the junction unmatched. The CDR3 has 16 residues. Looked up from germline, CDR1 is MNHNS and CDR2 is SASEGT. CDR3 amino acids: CASSGTPGQGFGEQYF. DNA for the CDR3: TGTGCCAGCAGTGGCACACCGGGACAGGGATTCGGCGAGCAGTACTTC.